These 5 T cell receptor beta chains were sequenced from one sample in a study of regulatory T cells in long-lasting Graves disease. Described time point: newly diagnosed GD, antithyroid drugs for less than 3 months. PBMC RNA served as the TCR library source. Arm-PCR of CDR3 regions with iRepertoire HTBI primers generated TCR beta libraries. TCRdb reanalysed the multiplex PCR reads using MiXCR and keeps one entry per CDR3 protein. The sample yields 500,000 or so distinct CDR3 sequences, 14% seen once. These sequences were also reported in another study, on T cells in Graves' hyperthyroidism and ophthalmopathy.

The material was peripheral blood mononuclear cells (PBMCs), obtained at new diagnosis, from a patient treated with antithyroid drugs. The source is a woman between 50 and 59 years old with Graves disease.

The chain links TRBV19 to TRBJ2-5, with a weak D call TRBD2 (5 bases). The V gene's germline CDR1 is LNHDA and CDR2 SQIVND (reference sequence). The CDR3 is 13 amino acids. The V and J ends lost 3 bases and 9 bases respectively, with 14 bases between them. The CDR3, as DNA: TGTGCCAGTAGTATTCTTGCGGACGGGGCCCAGTACTTC. Amino acids: CASSILADGAQYF.

This clonotype turned up a few times. This rearrangement joins TRBV30 to TRBJ2-3, with 10 bases fitting TRBD2. J lost 8 bases, V lost 5 bases, and 10 bases had no gene match. Germline CDR1 GTSNPN, CDR2 SVGIG (reference sequence). This CDR3 is built from 14 residues. For the CDR3, the DNA is TGTGCCTGGCGACTAGCGGGTGGGGGGGGTACGCAGTATTTT. Encoded protein: CAWRLAGGGGTQYF.

This clonotype was counted a single time. A much larger clone differs by one base, so this may be a read error. The CDR3 region is CAISRGQGQISNQPQHF. The CDR3 DNA sequence: TGTGCCATCAGTAGGGGACAGGGCCAAATTAGCAATCAGCCCCAGCATTTT. V and J are TRBV6-1 and TRBJ1-5; 9 nucleotides align to TRBD1. The CDR3 length is 17 residues. CDR1 MNHNS and CDR2 SASEGT come from the germline V gene.

In this sample, this clonotype turned up many times. CDR3 residues: CASSLEALGRGLNTGELFF. The CDR3 DNA sequence: TGTGCCAGCAGCTTAGAGGCGTTGGGCAGGGGGTTAAACACCGGGGAGCTGTTTTTT. This chain uses TRBV11-2 with TRBJ2-2; TRBD1 matches 7 bases. With V trimmed by 0 bases and J by 2 bases, 12 bases remained unmatched. The germline V gene encodes CDR1 SGHAT and CDR2 FQNNGV. The CDR3 spans 19 residues.

In its sample, this clonotype was seen a few times. V gene TRBV4-1 combines with J gene TRBJ2-1; 13 bases are shared with TRBD2. This CDR3 is 18 amino acids long. The V segment lost 4 bases and the J segment 0 bases; nucleotides outside the gene matches: 6. The germline V gene encodes CDR1 MGHRA and CDR2 YSYEKL. The CDR3 spells CASSRGLAGLSSYNEQFF. In nucleotides, the CDR3 is TGCGCCAGCAGCCGGGGACTAGCGGGATTAAGCTCCTACAATGAGCAGTTCTTC.